This paragraph covers one T cell receptor (beta chain) sequence. Its antigen is still unknown. The source of the sample is a study of T cells in localized non-small cell lung cancer. Study outcomes and limitations: Uninvolved neighboring lung showed the greatest T cell clonality, exceeding tumor. Greater blood T cell density accompanied longer overall survival. Only one tumor region went through sequencing, so heterogeneity may still be there.

The CDR3 runs to 15 residues. V was trimmed by 7 bases and J by 2 bases, leaving 15 bases between them. Germline CDR1 reads LGHNT; CDR2 reads FRNRAP. The data were produced by immunoSEQ multiplex PCR, yet TCRdb's version contains in-frame clones alone and is incomplete. The sample holds 20,000 to 30,000 clones, 86% seen once. The clonotype was recovered from a woman aged 40 to 75 with stage I lung adenocarcinoma. Source: peripheral blood, taken before any cancer treatment. V is TRBV12-5 and J is TRBJ2-1; D perhaps matches TRBD1 (7 bases). CDR3 bases: TGTGCTAGTGACACCTCCAGGGGGGCCTACAATGAGCAGTTCTTC. It yields the protein CASDTSRGAYNEQFF.